This is a list of T cell receptor beta chains from one sample in a study of cytomegalovirus exposure and HLA in healthy donors. TCRdb's copy holds only in-frame clones and misses some; the assay was immunoSEQ multiplex PCR. The table shows about 150,000 clones, with approximately 80% occurring only once. The sequenced sample consisted of PBMCs. The receptor set was obtained from a woman aged 50 to 60 in good health and CMV-seropositive. Each CDR3 is given without its conserved first and last residue. The order of the fields is CDR3 length, J gene, V gene, CDR3 protein.

CDR3 length: 12; J gene: TRBJ2-3; V gene: TRBV19; CDR3 protein: ASSLNAGQDTQY
CDR3 length: 11; J gene: TRBJ2-7; V gene: TRBV15; CDR3 protein: ATSRGGIAEQY
CDR3 length: 11; J gene: TRBJ1-1; V gene: TRBV7-9; CDR3 protein: ASSYTPNTEAF
CDR3 length: 16; J gene: TRBJ1-1; V gene: TRBV29-1; CDR3 protein: SVLGTGGAGWGDTEAF
CDR3 length: 12; J gene: TRBJ2-3; V gene: TRBV28; CDR3 protein: ASSFLAGTDTQY
CDR3 length: 15; J gene: TRBJ1-1; V gene: TRBV2; CDR3 protein: ASTSRRRHTMNTEAF
CDR3 length: 13; J gene: TRBJ1-1; V gene: TRBV19; CDR3 protein: ASSTPRGKGTEAF
CDR3 length: 12; J gene: TRBJ2-2; V gene: TRBV9; CDR3 protein: ASSVATNTGELF
CDR3 length: 12; J gene: TRBJ2-5; V gene: TRBV10-3; CDR3 protein: AIRADSSGETQY
CDR3 length: 15; J gene: TRBJ2-7; V gene: TRBV30; CDR3 protein: AWSVAWASGSSYEQY
CDR3 length: 15; J gene: TRBJ2-5; V gene: TRBV7-7; CDR3 protein: ASSPSAGALGGETQY
CDR3 length: 11; J gene: TRBJ2-5; V gene: TRBV7-2; CDR3 protein: ASSRPGGETQY
CDR3 length: 12; J gene: TRBJ2-2; V gene: TRBV7-7; CDR3 protein: ASSLGGNTGELF
CDR3 length: 14; J gene: TRBJ2-2; V gene: TRBV18; CDR3 protein: ASSQGPRADTGELF
CDR3 length: 10; J gene: TRBJ2-3; V gene: TRBV29-1; CDR3 protein: TLGGLADTQY
CDR3 length: 10; J gene: TRBJ1-2; V gene: TRBV28; CDR3 protein: ASTGGRYGYT
CDR3 length: 13; J gene: TRBJ2-3; V gene: TRBV2; CDR3 protein: ASSPGPGSTDTQY
CDR3 length: 12; J gene: TRBJ2-7; V gene: TRBV7-2; CDR3 protein: ASSQQGYSYEQY
CDR3 length: 10; J gene: TRBJ2-3; V gene: TRBV29-1; CDR3 protein: SVEQNTDTQY
CDR3 length: 15; J gene: TRBJ1-4; V gene: TRBV9; CDR3 protein: ASSWEPGFSTNEKLF
CDR3 length: 15; J gene: TRBJ1-2; V gene: TRBV4-3; CDR3 protein: ASSQDVSGAPYYGYT
CDR3 length: 12; J gene: TRBJ2-3; V gene: TRBV2; CDR3 protein: ASSDLAGADTQY
CDR3 length: 15; J gene: TRBJ2-3; V gene: TRBV18; CDR3 protein: ASSLSYRDPGTDTQY
CDR3 length: 13; J gene: TRBJ2-7; V gene: TRBV19; CDR3 protein: ASSLTGTDSYEQY
CDR3 length: 16; J gene: TRBJ2-6; V gene: TRBV7-9; CDR3 protein: ASSVILPRGSGANGLT
CDR3 length: 14; J gene: TRBJ2-3; V gene: TRBV28; CDR3 protein: ASSAPGQGKSDTQY
CDR3 length: 15; J gene: TRBJ1-1; V gene: TRBV9; CDR3 protein: ASSDDRGRFRNTEAF
CDR3 length: 13; J gene: TRBJ1-1; V gene: TRBV28; CDR3 protein: ASSFGTGRLTEAF
CDR3 length: 13; J gene: TRBJ2-1; V gene: TRBV6-4; CDR3 protein: ASSDSTGGYNEQF
CDR3 length: 16; J gene: TRBJ2-5; V gene: TRBV5-4; CDR3 protein: ASSWRGTGDSIGETQY
CDR3 length: 15; J gene: TRBJ2-2; V gene: TRBV7-3; CDR3 protein: ASSRNGGRVDTGELF
CDR3 length: 14; J gene: TRBJ1-1; V gene: TRBV5-4; CDR3 protein: ASSSAEALGSTEAF
CDR3 length: 21; J gene: TRBJ2-1; V gene: TRBV1; CDR3 protein: TSSQDLSGGLAGVLAEYNEQF
CDR3 length: 14; J gene: TRBJ2-5; V gene: TRBV7-9; CDR3 protein: SSSHGLAGVSETQY
CDR3 length: 12; J gene: TRBJ1-1; V gene: TRBV19; CDR3 protein: ASSTGGLNTEAF
CDR3 length: 12; J gene: TRBJ1-2; V gene: TRBV6-5; CDR3 protein: ASSGQGESYGYT
CDR3 length: 11; J gene: TRBJ2-3; V gene: TRBV29-1; CDR3 protein: SVGGGSSDTQY
CDR3 length: 12; J gene: -; V gene: TRBV15; CDR3 protein: ATSRAVLGYEQY
CDR3 length: 11; J gene: TRBJ1-5; V gene: TRBV19; CDR3 protein: ASSQGYDQPQH
CDR3 length: 12; J gene: TRBJ2-3; V gene: TRBV7-2; CDR3 protein: ASSLDRGKDTQY
CDR3 length: 12; J gene: TRBJ1-2; V gene: TRBV9; CDR3 protein: ASSVDRSYYGYT
CDR3 length: 13; J gene: TRBJ1-5; V gene: TRBV18; CDR3 protein: ASSPGAHSNQPQH
CDR3 length: 12; J gene: TRBJ1-2; V gene: TRBV18; CDR3 protein: ASSYEGLGYGYT
CDR3 length: 11; J gene: TRBJ2-7; V gene: TRBV14; CDR3 protein: ASSARHFHEQY
CDR3 length: 12; J gene: TRBJ2-1; V gene: TRBV5-6; CDR3 protein: ASSLTRGIGEQF
CDR3 length: 15; J gene: TRBJ2-7; V gene: TRBV5-4; CDR3 protein: ASSFPRGTGVSYEQY
CDR3 length: 13; J gene: TRBJ2-6; V gene: TRBV28; CDR3 protein: ASSQAPSGANVLT
CDR3 length: 12; J gene: TRBJ1-5; V gene: TRBV27; CDR3 protein: ASSYRGFYQPQH
CDR3 length: 12; J gene: TRBJ1-5; V gene: TRBV13; CDR3 protein: ASSLGRGFQPQH
CDR3 length: 11; J gene: TRBJ2-3; V gene: TRBV29-1; CDR3 protein: SDTGDWTDTQY
CDR3 length: 11; J gene: TRBJ1-1; V gene: TRBV23-1; CDR3 protein: ASPGDRVTEAF
CDR3 length: 14; J gene: TRBJ2-6; V gene: TRBV7-2; CDR3 protein: ASSFARGSGANVLT
CDR3 length: 13; J gene: TRBJ1-3; V gene: TRBV29-1; CDR3 protein: SVSPGTGLGNTIY
CDR3 length: 11; J gene: TRBJ2-1; V gene: TRBV5-1; CDR3 protein: ASSLGSNNEQF
CDR3 length: 13; J gene: TRBJ2-5; V gene: TRBV28; CDR3 protein: ASSLVQGATETQY
CDR3 length: 13; J gene: TRBJ1-1; V gene: TRBV11-3; CDR3 protein: ASSPYMGGNTEAF
CDR3 length: 15; J gene: TRBJ2-1; V gene: TRBV15; CDR3 protein: ATSRAEASGFGNEQF
CDR3 length: 14; J gene: TRBJ2-3; V gene: TRBV7-8; CDR3 protein: ASSPRQGTGTDTQY